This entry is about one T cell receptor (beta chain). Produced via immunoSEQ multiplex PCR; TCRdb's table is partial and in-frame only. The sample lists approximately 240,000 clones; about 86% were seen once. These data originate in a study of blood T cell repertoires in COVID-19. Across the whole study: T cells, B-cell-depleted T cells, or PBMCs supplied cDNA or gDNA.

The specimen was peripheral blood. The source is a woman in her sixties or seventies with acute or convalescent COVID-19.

The CDR3 region is CASSLSLAGAKNEQFF. CDR3 bases: TGTGCCAGCAGCCTCTCCCTAGCGGGGGCCAAAAATGAGCAGTTCTTC. The rearrangement links TRBV7-2 to TRBJ2-1, with 10 bases fitting TRBD2. The J segment lost 7 bases and the V segment lost 5 bases, leaving 11 bases of the junction unmatched. Per germline, CDR1 SGHTA and CDR2 FQGNSA. This CDR3 is built from 16 residues.